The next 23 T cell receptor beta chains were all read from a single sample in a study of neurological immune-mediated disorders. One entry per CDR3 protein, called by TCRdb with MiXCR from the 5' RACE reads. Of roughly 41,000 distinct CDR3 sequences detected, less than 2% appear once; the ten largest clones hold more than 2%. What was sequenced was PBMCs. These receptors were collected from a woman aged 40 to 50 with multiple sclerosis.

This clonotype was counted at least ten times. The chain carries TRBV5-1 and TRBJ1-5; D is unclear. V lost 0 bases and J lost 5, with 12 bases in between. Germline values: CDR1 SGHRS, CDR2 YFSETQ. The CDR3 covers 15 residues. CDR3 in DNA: TGCGCCAGCAGCTTGGGCGGGAGACTCGATCAGCCCCAGCATTTT. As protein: CASSLGGRLDQPQHF.

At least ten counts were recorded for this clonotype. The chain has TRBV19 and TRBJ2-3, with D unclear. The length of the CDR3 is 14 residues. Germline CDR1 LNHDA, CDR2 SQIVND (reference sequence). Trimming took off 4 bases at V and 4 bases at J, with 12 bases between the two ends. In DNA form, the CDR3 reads TGTGCCAGTAGTACCGCTCCCCGCGCAGATACGCAGTATTTT. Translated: CASSTAPRADTQYF.

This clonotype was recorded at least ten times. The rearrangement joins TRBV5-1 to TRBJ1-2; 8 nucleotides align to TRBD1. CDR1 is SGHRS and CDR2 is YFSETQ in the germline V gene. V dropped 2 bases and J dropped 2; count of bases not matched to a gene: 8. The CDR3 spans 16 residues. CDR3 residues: CASSLTRRTGNYGYTF. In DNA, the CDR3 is TGCGCCAGCAGCTTAACCCGGCGGACAGGGAACTATGGCTACACCTTC.

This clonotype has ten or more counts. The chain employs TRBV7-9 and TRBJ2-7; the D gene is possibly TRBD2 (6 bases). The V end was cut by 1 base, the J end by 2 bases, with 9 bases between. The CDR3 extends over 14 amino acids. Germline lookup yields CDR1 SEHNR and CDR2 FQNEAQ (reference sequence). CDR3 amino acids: CASSLVGGPYEQYF. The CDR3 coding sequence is TGTGCCAGCAGCTTAGTGGGGGGACCCTACGAGCAGTACTTC.

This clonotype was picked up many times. The CDR3: CASSFSGTGSSPLHF. CDR3 sequence (DNA): TGTGCCAGCAGTTTCTCCGGGACAGGGTCTTCACCCCTCCACTTT. The chain has TRBV12-3 or TRBV12-4 and TRBJ1-6; TRBD1 agrees at 9 bases. The CDR3 runs 15 residues. The J segment lost 9 bases and the V segment lost 3 bases, leaving 6 bases of the junction unmatched.

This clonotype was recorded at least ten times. The CDR3 DNA reads TGTGCCAGCAGCTTGGAAGGGGGCCCATATGGCTACACCTTC. It is translated as CASSLEGGPYGYTF. The V call is TRBV5-4, the J call TRBJ1-2; TRBD1 agrees at 7 bases. Germline values: CDR1 SGHNT, CDR2 YYREEE (reference sequence). The trim removed 0 bases at V and 5 bases at J, leaving 4 bases unmatched. CDR3 size: 14 residues.

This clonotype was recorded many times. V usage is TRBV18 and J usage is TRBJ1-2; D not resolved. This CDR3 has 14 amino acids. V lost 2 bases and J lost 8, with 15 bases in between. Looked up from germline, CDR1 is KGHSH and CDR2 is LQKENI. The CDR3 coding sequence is TGTGCCAGCTCACCAGGGAACGACCGGCGGGGCTACACCTTC. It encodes CASSPGNDRRGYTF.

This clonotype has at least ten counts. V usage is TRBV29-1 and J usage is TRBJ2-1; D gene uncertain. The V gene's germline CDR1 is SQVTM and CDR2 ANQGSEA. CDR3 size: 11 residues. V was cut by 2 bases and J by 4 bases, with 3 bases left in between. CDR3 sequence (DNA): TGCAGCGTTGAAAGGTACAATGAGCAGTTCTTC. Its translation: CSVERYNEQFF.

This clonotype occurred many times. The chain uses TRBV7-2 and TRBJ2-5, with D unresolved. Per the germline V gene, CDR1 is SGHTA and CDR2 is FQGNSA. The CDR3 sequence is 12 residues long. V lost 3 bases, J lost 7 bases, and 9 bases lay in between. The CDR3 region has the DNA TGTGCCAGCAGCTTTCAGCTGGCGACCCAGTACTTC. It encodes CASSFQLATQYF.

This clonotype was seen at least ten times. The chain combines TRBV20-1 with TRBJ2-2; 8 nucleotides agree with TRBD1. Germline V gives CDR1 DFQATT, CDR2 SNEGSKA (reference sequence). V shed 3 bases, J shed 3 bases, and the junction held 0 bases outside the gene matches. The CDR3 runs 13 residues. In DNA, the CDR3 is TGCAGTGCTAGGACAGGGGACACCGGGGAGCTGTTTTTT. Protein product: CSARTGDTGELFF.

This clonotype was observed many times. The DNA of the CDR3 is TGTGCCAGCAGCCGGGGGGGGCCCCAAGAGACCCAGTACTTC. Residues: CASSRGGPQETQYF. The J gene is TRBJ2-5, the V gene TRBV9; 8 positions agree with TRBD2. With V trimmed by 4 bases and J by 1 base, 3 bases remained unmatched. Germline assignment: CDR1 SGDLS and CDR2 YYNGEE. This CDR3 is 14 amino acids long. The variable domain in full, completed from reference TRBV9 and TRBJ2-5, reads DSGVTQTPKHLITATGQRVTLRCSPRSGDLSVYWYQQSLDQGLQFLIQYYNGEERAKGNILERFSAQQFPDLHSELNLSSLELGDSALYFCASSRGGPQETQYFGPGTRLLVL.

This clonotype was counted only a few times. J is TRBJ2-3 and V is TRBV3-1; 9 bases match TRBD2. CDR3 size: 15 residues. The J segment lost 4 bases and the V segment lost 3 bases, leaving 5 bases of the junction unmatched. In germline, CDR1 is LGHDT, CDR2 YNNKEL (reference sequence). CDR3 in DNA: TGTGCCAGCAGCCAGGGACTAGCCGTCTCAGATACGCAGTATTTT. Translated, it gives CASSQGLAVSDTQYF.

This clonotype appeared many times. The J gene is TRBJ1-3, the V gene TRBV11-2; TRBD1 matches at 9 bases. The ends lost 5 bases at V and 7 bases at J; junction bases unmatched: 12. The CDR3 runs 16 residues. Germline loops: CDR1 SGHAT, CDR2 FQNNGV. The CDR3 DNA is TGTGCCAGCAGCCGCAATTGGGACAGGGAGGGGAACACCATATATTTT. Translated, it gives CASSRNWDREGNTIYF.

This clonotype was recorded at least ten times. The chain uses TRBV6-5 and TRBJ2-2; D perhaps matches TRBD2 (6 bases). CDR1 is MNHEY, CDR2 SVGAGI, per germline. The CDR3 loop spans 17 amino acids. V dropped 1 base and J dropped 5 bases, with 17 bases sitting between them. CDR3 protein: CASSYWAGTQLTGELFF. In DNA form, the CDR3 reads TGTGCCAGCAGTTACTGGGCCGGGACTCAGCTGACCGGGGAGCTGTTTTTT.

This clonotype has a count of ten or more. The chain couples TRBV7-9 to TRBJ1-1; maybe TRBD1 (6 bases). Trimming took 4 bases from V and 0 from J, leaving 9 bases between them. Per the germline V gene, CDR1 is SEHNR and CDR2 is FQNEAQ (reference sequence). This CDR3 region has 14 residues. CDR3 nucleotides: TGTGCCAGCAGCTACGGACAGATGAACACTGAAGCTTTCTTT. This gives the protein CASSYGQMNTEAFF.

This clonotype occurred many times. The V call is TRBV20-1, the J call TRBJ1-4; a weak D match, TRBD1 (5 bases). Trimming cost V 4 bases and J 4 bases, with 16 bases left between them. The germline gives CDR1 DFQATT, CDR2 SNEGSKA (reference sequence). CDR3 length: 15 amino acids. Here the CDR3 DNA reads TGCAGTGCTATGGATCTGAGGGGTGGTAATGAAAAACTGTTTTTT. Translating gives CSAMDLRGGNEKLFF.

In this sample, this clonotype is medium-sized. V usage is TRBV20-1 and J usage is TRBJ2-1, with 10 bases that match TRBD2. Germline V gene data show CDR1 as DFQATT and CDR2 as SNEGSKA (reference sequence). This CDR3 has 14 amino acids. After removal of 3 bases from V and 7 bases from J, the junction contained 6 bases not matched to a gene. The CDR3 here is CSARQLAGKNEQFF. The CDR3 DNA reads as TGCAGTGCTAGGCAACTAGCGGGGAAAAATGAGCAGTTCTTC.

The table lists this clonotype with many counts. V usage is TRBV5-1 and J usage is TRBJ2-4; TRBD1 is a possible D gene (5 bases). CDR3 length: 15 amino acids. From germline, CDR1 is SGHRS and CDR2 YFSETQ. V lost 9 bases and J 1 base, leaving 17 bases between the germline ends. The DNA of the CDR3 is TGCGCCAACAGGTGGCCTAGAGAGGCCAAAAACATTCAGTACTTC. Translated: CANRWPREAKNIQYF. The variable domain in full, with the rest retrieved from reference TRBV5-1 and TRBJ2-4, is KAGVTQTPRYLIKTRGQQVTLSCSPISGHRSVSWYQQTPGQGLQFLFEYFSETQRNKGNFPGRFSGRQFSNSRSEMNVSTLELGDSALYLCANRWPREAKNIQYFGAGTRLSVL.

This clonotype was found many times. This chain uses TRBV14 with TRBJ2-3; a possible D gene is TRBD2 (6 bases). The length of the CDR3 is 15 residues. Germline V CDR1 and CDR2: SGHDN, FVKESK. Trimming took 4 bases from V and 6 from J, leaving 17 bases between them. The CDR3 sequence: CASSLRGREYDTQYF. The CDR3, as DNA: TGTGCCAGCAGCCTCCGAGGCCGGGAGTACGATACGCAGTATTTT.

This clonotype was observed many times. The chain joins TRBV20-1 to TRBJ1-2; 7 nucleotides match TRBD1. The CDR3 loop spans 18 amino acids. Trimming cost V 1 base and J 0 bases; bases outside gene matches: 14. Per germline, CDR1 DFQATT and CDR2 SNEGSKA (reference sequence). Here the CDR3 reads CSARAPTTGVEANYGYTF. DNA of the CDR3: TGCAGTGCTAGAGCCCCGACCACAGGGGTTGAAGCTAACTATGGCTACACCTTC.

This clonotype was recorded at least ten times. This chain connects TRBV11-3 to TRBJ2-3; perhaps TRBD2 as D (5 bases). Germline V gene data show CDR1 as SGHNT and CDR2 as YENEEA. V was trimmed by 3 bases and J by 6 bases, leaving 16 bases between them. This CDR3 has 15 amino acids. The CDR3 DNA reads TGTGCCAGCAGCTTTGGGAGTTCGGGTTCGGATACGCAGTATTTT. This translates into CASSFGSSGSDTQYF.

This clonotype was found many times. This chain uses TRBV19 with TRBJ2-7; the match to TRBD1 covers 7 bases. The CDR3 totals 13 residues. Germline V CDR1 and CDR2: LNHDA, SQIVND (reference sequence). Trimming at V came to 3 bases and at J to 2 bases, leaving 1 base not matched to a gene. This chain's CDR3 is CASSIGTAYEQYF. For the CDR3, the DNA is TGTGCCAGTAGTATTGGGACAGCCTACGAGCAGTACTTC.

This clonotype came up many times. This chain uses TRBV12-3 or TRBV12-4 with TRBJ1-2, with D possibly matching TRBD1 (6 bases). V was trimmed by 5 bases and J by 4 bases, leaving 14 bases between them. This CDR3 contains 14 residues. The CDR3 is CASSPLGQFYGYTF. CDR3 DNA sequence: TGTGCCAGCAGTCCCCTCGGACAGTTCTATGGCTACACCTTC.